Each of the 20 T cell receptor beta chains below was sequenced from the same sample in a study of blood T cell repertoires in COVID-19. Sequencing used immunoSEQ multiplex PCR; TCRdb keeps in-frame clones, though not all of them. The sample includes about 250,000 clones, approximately 86% seen only once; the top ten take 1.5% to 2%. Sample: peripheral blood. These receptors were collected from a woman aged 55-75 years who had recovered from COVID-19.

The J gene is TRBJ1-4, the V gene TRBV3-1 (or the pseudogene TRBV3-2), with 7 positions matching TRBD1. Trimming cost V 2 bases and J 7 bases; bases outside gene matches: 7. The germline gives CDR1 LGHDT, CDR2 YNNKEL (reference sequence). CDR3 length: 15 residues. The CDR3 DNA sequence: TGTGCCAGCAGCCAAATGGTGGCAGGGGGTGAAAAACTGTTTTTT. Amino acids: CASSQMVAGGEKLFF.

This chain links TRBV5-1 with TRBJ2-1; TRBD2 agrees at 8 bases. This CDR3 contains 16 residues. The trim removed 3 bases at V and 7 bases at J, leaving 12 bases unmatched. Per germline, CDR1 SGHRS and CDR2 YFSETQ. CDR3 DNA: TGCGCCAGCAGCTACAGTTCGGGGGGGCCGTGGAATGAGCAGTTCTTC. Translating it yields CASSYSSGGPWNEQFF.

The gene calls are TRBV29-1 and TRBJ1-3, with D possibly matching TRBD1 (6 bases). The CDR3 extends over 14 amino acids. Trimming pared 2 bases from V and 0 bases from J, leaving 8 bases between. Germline assignment: CDR1 SQVTM and CDR2 ANQGSEA. CDR3 in DNA: TGCAGCGTTGAATCAGGGGCCTCTGGAAACACCATATATTTT. Protein: CSVESGASGNTIYF.

V usage is TRBV19 and J usage is TRBJ2-3, with D maybe TRBD2 (5 bases). The CDR3 sequence is 14 residues long. Trimming left V 4 bases short and J 10 bases short, with 18 bases between. Germline lookup yields CDR1 LNHDA and CDR2 SQIVND (reference sequence). CDR3 loop: CASSTNLGSAAQYF. The CDR3 nucleotides are TGTGCCAGTAGTACGAACCTCGGCTCAGCGGCGCAGTATTTT.

The V and J genes are TRBV6-2 or TRBV6-3 and TRBJ2-5; 10 nucleotides agree with TRBD2. Germline V lookup: CDR1 MNHEY, CDR2 SVGEGT. This CDR3 contains 14 residues. The V segment lost 4 bases and the J segment 4 bases; nucleotides outside the gene matches: 3. The CDR3 here is CASSLLAGLETQYF. CDR3 DNA: TGTGCCAGCAGTTTACTAGCGGGGTTAGAGACCCAGTACTTC.

The chain combines TRBV29-1 with TRBJ2-5; TRBD2 aligns across 12 bases. With 6 bases clipped from V and 1 base from J, the junction kept 3 bases outside the gene matches. Per the germline V gene, CDR1 is SQVTM and CDR2 is ANQGSEA. The CDR3 contains 14 residues. Here the CDR3 reads CSVRLAGAQETQYF. Here the CDR3 DNA reads TGCAGCGTCCGACTAGCGGGGGCCCAAGAGACCCAGTACTTC.

The gene calls are TRBV5-1 and TRBJ1-2, with D possibly being TRBD1 (5 bases). CDR1 and CDR2 (germline): SGHRS, YFSETQ. This CDR3 comprises 17 residues. V gave up 0 bases and J gave up 4 bases, with 19 bases separating them. In DNA, the CDR3 is TGCGCCAGCAGCTTGGGTGGCCAGGGTGGAACGATCTATGGCTACACCTTC. It encodes CASSLGGQGGTIYGYTF.

The rearrangement joins TRBV4-2 to TRBJ2-1, with 11 bases aligning to TRBD1. Trimming cost V 4 bases and J 6 bases; bases outside gene matches: 5. Germline CDR1 LGHNA, CDR2 YNFKEQ. The CDR3 has 15 amino acids. The chain's CDR3 is CASSPSGTGGNEQFF. In nucleotides, the CDR3 is TGTGCCAGCAGCCCTTCCGGGACAGGGGGCAATGAGCAGTTCTTC.

The chain has TRBV20-1 and TRBJ2-3; 11 bases are a match to TRBD2. Germline CDR1 reads DFQATT; CDR2 reads SNEGSKA (reference sequence). This CDR3 has 15 amino acids. V lost 3 bases, J lost 4 bases, and 6 bases stayed unmatched. The CDR3 region is CSASSPSGGSDTQYF. The DNA for the CDR3 is TGCAGTGCTAGTTCCCCTAGCGGGGGGTCAGATACGCAGTATTTT.

In this sample, this clone turned up a few times. The chain has TRBV7-9 and TRBJ1-2, with D uncertain. CDR3 length equals 13 residues. The V and J ends lost 5 bases and 6 bases respectively, with 13 bases between them. Germline V gene sequence: CDR1 SEHNR, CDR2 FQNEAQ (reference sequence). The CDR3 reads CASSLSRGDGYTF. The DNA for the CDR3 is TGTGCCAGCAGCCTCTCTAGAGGAGATGGCTACACCTTC.

This chain joins TRBV9 and TRBJ1-1; D is possibly TRBD1 (5 bases). The length of the CDR3 is 15 residues. Trimming left V 0 bases short and J 1 base short, with 10 bases between. Germline V CDR1 and CDR2: SGDLS, YYNGEE. CDR3 DNA: TGTGCCAGCAGCGTAGGGGAAAGGGGGAACACTGAAGCTTTCTTT. Its translation: CASSVGERGNTEAFF.

The chain employs TRBV19 and TRBJ2-5, with a tentative D call TRBD2 (5 bases). This CDR3 has 15 amino acids. The V end was cut by 5 bases, the J end by 7 bases, with 20 bases between. Germline V gene sequence: CDR1 LNHDA, CDR2 SQIVND (reference sequence). CDR3 DNA: TGTGCCAGTAGTCACCCCCCGGACCTAGCAGGGACCCAGTACTTC. Protein: CASSHPPDLAGTQYF.

The chain links TRBV10-3 to TRBJ2-3; the D gene is possibly TRBD2 (6 bases). Germline V CDR1 and CDR2: ENHRY, SYGVKD. The CDR3 is 15 amino acids. V lost 3 bases, J lost 2 bases, and 12 bases lay in between. The CDR3 region is CAISDPGGTTDTQYF. In DNA form, the CDR3 reads TGTGCCATCAGTGACCCTGGGGGGACCACAGATACGCAGTATTTT.

The chain has TRBV2 and TRBJ1-5; D is unresolved. Germline assignment: CDR1 SNHLY and CDR2 FYNNEI. The CDR3 runs to 14 residues. Trimming removed 1 base at V and 10 bases at J, with 14 bases between. The CDR3 loop reads CASSEVTAFIPQHF. The DNA for the CDR3 is TGTGCCAGCAGTGAAGTAACAGCCTTTATACCCCAGCATTTT.

This clone came up a few times. J is TRBJ1-3 and V is TRBV28; D is ambiguous. CDR1 is MDHEN, CDR2 SYDVKM, per germline. This CDR3 contains 14 residues. V lost 2 bases to trimming and J lost 4 bases, with 9 bases between them. The CDR3 sequence is CASSLREVGNTIYF. CDR3 DNA sequence: TGTGCCAGCAGTTTAAGGGAGGTCGGAAACACCATATATTTT.

This chain links TRBV6-7 with TRBJ1-1, with TRBD1 matching over 11 bases. TRBV6-7 is flagged as an ORF with uncertain function. V shed 11 bases and J 4 bases; nucleotides not matched to a gene: 6. The CDR3 runs to 13 residues. The CDR3 spells CARSGTGGTEAFF. The CDR3 nucleotides read TGTGCCCGCTCCGGGACAGGGGGCACTGAAGCTTTCTTT.

The chain has TRBV6-5 and TRBJ1-2; the D gene is possibly TRBD1 (5 bases). Deletions cut 4 bases from V and 4 bases from J, with 10 bases between. The V gene's germline CDR1 is MNHEY and CDR2 SVGAGI. CDR3 size: 13 residues. The CDR3, as DNA: TGTGCCAGCAGTTTAAGGGGCCTCTATGGCTACACCTTC. Its translation is CASSLRGLYGYTF.

The chain links TRBV11-1 to TRBJ1-2, with D hard to call. The CDR3 contains 13 residues. V was clipped by 1 base and J by 7 bases, with 10 bases between them. Germline V CDR1 and CDR2: SGHAT, FQDESV (reference sequence). CDR3 sequence reads: CASSLGGQAGYTF. The CDR3, as DNA: TGTGCCAGCAGCTTAGGAGGGCAGGCTGGCTACACCTTC.

This clone came up once. V is TRBV7-2 and J is TRBJ2-3, with D tentatively TRBD1 (6 bases). With 5 bases removed from V and 0 bases from J, the gap between germline ends came to 12 bases. CDR1 and CDR2 from the germline V gene are SGHTA and FQGNSA. The CDR3 extends over 15 amino acids. CDR3 in DNA: TGTGCCAGCAGCCAACTGGGACAAAGCACAGATACGCAGTATTTT. Translating it yields CASSQLGQSTDTQYF.

With regard to this clone: This sample also contains other DNA sequences that code for the same CDR3. The rearrangement links TRBV12-3 or TRBV12-4 to TRBJ1-1; D call uncertain. The V gene lost 3 bases and the J gene lost 1 base, with 6 bases spanning the gap. The CDR3 totals 13 residues. The CDR3 DNA is TGTGCCAGCAGTTTCAGAGGGAACACTGAAGCTTTCTTT. Its protein is CASSFRGNTEAFF.